This T cell receptor (beta chain) appears in the sequencing data of a study of T-cell reconstitution after alpha-beta-depleted transplantation in children. This clonotype was seen many times. Its antigen is unknown. General study results and limits: Several hundred expanded graft clones reportedly were the source of alpha-beta T cells about two months after transplant. The main origin of T-cell counts and diversity one year after transplant was newly produced T cells. After transplant, high TCRbeta diversity at day 60 in some patients arose from surviving recipient T cells and thymic progenitors.

Using unique molecular identifiers, the investigators prepared the TCRbeta library. TCRdb reanalysed the PCR reads using MiXCR and keeps one entry per CDR3 protein. The table records about 300,000 distinct CDR3 sequences, 6% to 10% of them present only once. This clonotype was sampled from a female patient aged 2-9 years who had a stem cell transplant for Fanconi anemia, so the T cells may come from the graft donor. The sample in question was peripheral blood, obtained 360 days after TCRalphabeta/CD19-depleted stem cell transplant.

The chain's CDR3 is CASSLFLDEQFF. As DNA, the CDR3 is TGTGCCAGCAGTTTATTTCTCGATGAGCAGTTCTTC. The V and J genes are TRBV12-3 or TRBV12-4 and TRBJ2-1; D unclear. This CDR3 spans 12 amino acids. V lost 2 bases, J lost 8 bases, and 7 bases lay in between.